A single sample gave rise to the 5 T cell receptor beta chains below, sequenced in a study of Ad26.COV2.S vaccination and SARS-CoV-2 variants. Only in-frame clones appear in the TCRdb table, and some are missing; sequencing was by immunoSEQ multiplex PCR. The table records some 300,000 clones, around four fifths of them present only once. As to treatment: 15 to 20 received Ad26.COV2.S at low or high dose, single or two shots; 5 received placebo; per-sample allocation not given. Sampling was done on day 63 after the first vaccine or placebo injection. The specimen comprised peripheral blood, sampled in a trial of Ad26.COV2.S vaccine versus placebo. The receptors originated from a person between 18 and 59 years old who received the Ad26.COV2.S COVID-19 vaccine or a placebo.

The CDR3 nucleotides read TGTGCCAGCAGCCAAGATAGGCGTTCGGAGACCCAGTACTTC. This gives the protein CASSQDRRSETQYF. The chain employs TRBV4-2 and TRBJ2-5; D is uncertain. The CDR3 sequence is 14 residues long. CDR1 and CDR2 from the germline V gene are LGHNA and YNFKEQ. The V and J ends lost 0 bases and 5 bases respectively, with 10 bases between them.

The gene calls are TRBV10-3 and TRBJ2-3; 11 nucleotides match TRBD2. Losses at the gene ends were 5 bases for V and 2 bases for J; bases not matched to a gene: 12. Germline CDR1 reads ENHRY; CDR2 reads SYGVKD. This CDR3 is 18 amino acids long. Here the CDR3 DNA reads TGTGCCATCAGTCCCACTAGCGGGGGTCCCTCATACACAGATACGCAGTATTTT. It is translated as CAISPTSGGPSYTDTQYF.

The J gene is TRBJ2-2, the V gene TRBV4-2, with a tentative D call TRBD2 (5 bases). This CDR3 is built from 16 residues. Trimming shortened V by 0 bases and J by 1 base, and 9 bases separated the two germline ends. CDR1 is LGHNA, CDR2 YNFKEQ, per germline. CDR3 in amino acids: CASSQDSSRNTGELFF. Here the CDR3 DNA reads TGTGCCAGCAGCCAAGATTCTAGCCGGAACACCGGGGAGCTGTTTTTT.

This clone showed up just once. The CDR3 coding sequence is TGCGCCAGCAGCACCCTTCCGGGACAGGGGGCTCTCCTAGGTTCACCCCTCCACTTT. Its protein is CASSTLPGQGALLGSPLHF. The chain is built from TRBV5-1 and TRBJ1-6; 12 nucleotides line up with TRBD1. Germline V gene sequence: CDR1 SGHRS, CDR2 YFSETQ. The CDR3 has 19 residues. The V gene end was trimmed by 4 bases and the J gene end by 9 bases; junction bases not matched to a gene: 17.

This chain joins TRBV19 and TRBJ1-5, with TRBD1 as a possible D gene (6 bases). This CDR3 region has 15 residues. CDR1 LNHDA and CDR2 SQIVND come from the germline V gene (reference sequence). V shed 6 bases and J shed 0 bases, with 12 bases lying between them. CDR3 sequence: CASRVTGNSNQPQHF. In nucleotides, the CDR3 is TGTGCCAGTAGGGTGACAGGAAATAGCAATCAGCCCCAGCATTTT.